The 3 T cell receptor beta chains reported below all come from one sample, sequenced in a study of blood T cell repertoires in COVID-19. Clones were sequenced by immunoSEQ multiplex PCR, and TCRdb holds only the in-frame ones, with some missing. This sample yields about 170,000 clones, of which 75% to 90% are seen a single time; roughly 0.8% belongs to the top ten. Sequencing input: PBMCs or T cells enriched from blood (not recorded which). The source of these receptors is a woman aged 18-29 years who had recovered from COVID-19.

The chain joins TRBV4-2 to TRBJ2-1; TRBD2 agrees at 10 bases. CDR3 size: 22 residues. Looked up from germline, CDR1 is LGHNA and CDR2 is YNFKEQ. V shed 4 bases, J shed 3 bases, and the junction held 24 bases outside the gene matches. The DNA for the CDR3 is TGTGCCAGCAGCCCAAACCGTCTCGCATCAGCTAGCGGGAGCGAAGTCTACAATGAGCAGTTCTTC. This gives the protein CASSPNRLASASGSEVYNEQFF.

The CDR3 DNA reads as TGTGCCAGCAGTTTAGGGCCGGTCGGTGGTAATGAAAAACTGTTTTTT. It translates to CASSLGPVGGNEKLFF. This chain uses TRBV28 with TRBJ1-4; D call uncertain. Germline lookup yields CDR1 MDHEN and CDR2 SYDVKM. This CDR3 contains 16 residues. With 2 bases removed from V and 4 bases from J, the gap between germline ends came to 14 bases.

The chain links TRBV9 to TRBJ2-1, with TRBD1 matching over 11 bases. The CDR3 runs 15 residues. Trimming took 4 bases from V and 5 from J; bases not matched to a gene: 5. Germline values: CDR1 SGDLS, CDR2 YYNGEE. As DNA, the CDR3 is TGTGCCAGCAGCCGAGGACAGGGGGCAAACAATGAGCAGTTCTTC. Translated: CASSRGQGANNEQFF.